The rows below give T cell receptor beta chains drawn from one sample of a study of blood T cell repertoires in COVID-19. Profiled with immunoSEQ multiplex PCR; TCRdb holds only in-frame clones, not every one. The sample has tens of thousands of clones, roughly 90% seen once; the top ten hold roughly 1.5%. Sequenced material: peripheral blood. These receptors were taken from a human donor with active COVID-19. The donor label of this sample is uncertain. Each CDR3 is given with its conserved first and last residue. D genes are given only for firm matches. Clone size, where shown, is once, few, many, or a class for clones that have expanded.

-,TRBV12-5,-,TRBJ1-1,TGTGCTAGTGGTTCGGGGGTGGTGAACACTGAAGCTTTCTTT,CASGSGVVNTEAFF
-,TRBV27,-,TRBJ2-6,TGTGCCAGCAGAATCTCCGGGGCCAACGTCCTGACTTTC,CASRISGANVLTF
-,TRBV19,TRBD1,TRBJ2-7,TGTGCCAGTAGTCCGAGACAGGGGGCAGTGAACGAGCAGTACTTC,CASSPRQGAVNEQYF
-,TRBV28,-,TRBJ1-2,TGTGCCAGCAGCCCCATGGTTGAGGGAATGGTGGGTGGCTACACCTTC,CASSPMVEGMVGGYTF
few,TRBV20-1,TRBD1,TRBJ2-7,TGCAGTGCCAGTGGGACACAGGGGCGCTCCTACGAGCAGTACTTC,CSASGTQGRSYEQYF
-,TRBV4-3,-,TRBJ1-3,TGCGCCAGCAGCCAAGAAGTGACAACTGGAAACACCATATATTTT,CASSQEVTTGNTIYF
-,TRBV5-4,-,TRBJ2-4,TGTGCCAGCAGCTTGAGGAGGGGGCTAAAAAACATTCAGTACTTC,CASSLRRGLKNIQYF
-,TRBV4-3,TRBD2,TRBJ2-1,TGCGCCAGCAGCCAAGGGCGTCCCGATCTAGCGGAGGCGAACAATGAGCAGTTCTTC,CASSQGRPDLAEANNEQFF
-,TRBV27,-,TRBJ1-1,TGTGCCACATTGGTGGGGCCTGAAGCTTTCTTT,CATLVGPEAFF
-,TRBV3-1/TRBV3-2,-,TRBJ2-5,TGTGCCAGCAGCCAAAGGGCGGGGGCAGAGACCCAGTACTTC,CASSQRAGAETQYF
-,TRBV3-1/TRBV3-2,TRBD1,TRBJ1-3,TGTGCCAGCAGCACCCAGGGGGCGCTTGGAAACACCATATATTTT,CASSTQGALGNTIYF
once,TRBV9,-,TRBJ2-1,TGTGCCAGCAGCCCCTACGCGGGGGCTGCGAGCTCCTACAATGAGCAGTTCTTC,CASSPYAGAASSYNEQFF
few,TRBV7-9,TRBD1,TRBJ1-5,TGTGCCAGCAGCTGGGGGACAGATAGCAATCAGCCCCAGCATTTT,CASSWGTDSNQPQHF
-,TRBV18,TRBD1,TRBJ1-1,TGTGCCAGCTCACCACCGCCAGGGGGCACTGAAGCTTTCTTT,CASSPPPGGTEAFF
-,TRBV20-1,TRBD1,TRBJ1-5,TGCAGTGCTAGTTTCGGGACAGGGAATCAGCCCCAGCATTTT,CSASFGTGNQPQHF
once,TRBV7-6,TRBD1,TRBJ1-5,TGTGCCAGCAGCCAGGGACAGGGTATTAGCAATCAGCCCCAGCATTTT,CASSQGQGISNQPQHF
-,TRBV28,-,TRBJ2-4,TGTGCCAGCAGCACAAACCATCTTACAGGGTTCACCAAAAACATTCAGTACTTC,CASSTNHLTGFTKNIQYF
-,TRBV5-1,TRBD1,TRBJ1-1,TGCGCCAGCAGCTTAAGGGACAGGGCTACAGACACTGAAGCTTTCTTT,CASSLRDRATDTEAFF
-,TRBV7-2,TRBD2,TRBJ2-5,TGTGCCAGCAGCTATAGGGGTGTAAGCGGGGGGGCCAGGGAGACCCAGTACTTC,CASSYRGVSGGARETQYF
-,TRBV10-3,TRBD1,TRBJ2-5,TGTGCCATCAGGCCGACAGGGGCTAACCAAGAGACCCAGTACTTC,CAIRPTGANQETQYF
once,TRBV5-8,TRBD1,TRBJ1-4,TGTGCCAGCAGCTTCCGGGACAGGGCTGAAAAACTGTTTTTT,CASSFRDRAEKLFF
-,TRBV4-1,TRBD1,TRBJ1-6,TGCGCCAGCAGCCAAGGGGGACAGGGGGCCTATAATTCACCCCTCCACTTT,CASSQGGQGAYNSPLHF
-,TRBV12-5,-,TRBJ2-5,TGTGCTAGTGCTAGGGGTTGGGAGACCCAGTACTTC,CASARGWETQYF